These 19 T cell receptor beta chains share one sample of origin, sequenced in a study of T cells in Graves' hyperthyroidism and ophthalmopathy. The CDR3 regions of TCR beta were amplified from RNA transcripts. HTBI primers drove first-round RT-PCR of the TCR CDR3. Each CDR3 protein gets one entry after TCRdb re-called the multiplex PCR reads with MiXCR. The repertoire consists of 550,000 to 800,000 distinct CDR3 sequences, with around a sixth occurring once and the leading ten covering around 15%. The sample taken for sequencing was blood. The receptors were gathered from a man aged 50-60 years with Graves' hyperthyroidism.

This clonotype has only a few counts. This chain uses TRBV6-5 with TRBJ2-3, with unresolved D. V lost 0 bases to trimming and J lost 8 bases, with 3 bases between them. This CDR3 contains 11 residues. Germline loops: CDR1 MNHEY, CDR2 SVGAGI. Here the CDR3 reads CASSYSATQYF. The CDR3 nucleotides are TGTGCCAGCAGTTACTCAGCTACGCAGTATTTT.

This clonotype was seen at least ten times. The chain carries TRBV28 and TRBJ1-4; D gene unclear. Trimming pared 3 bases from V and 3 bases from J, leaving 11 bases between. Per the germline V gene, CDR1 is MDHEN and CDR2 is SYDVKM. The CDR3 is 15 residues long. The CDR3 DNA reads TGTGCCAGCAGTTTTTCGGGGTCGGCTAATGAAAAACTGTTTTTT. Translated, it gives CASSFSGSANEKLFF.

V gene TRBV5-1 combines with J gene TRBJ2-1; D ambiguous. Trimming stripped 0 bases from V and 0 bases from J, with 7 bases between. The CDR3 sequence is 15 residues long. Germline CDR1 reads SGHRS; CDR2 reads YFSETQ. CDR3: CASSLGVPSYNEQFF. CDR3 nucleotide sequence: TGCGCCAGCAGCTTGGGCGTACCCTCCTACAATGAGCAGTTCTTC.

This clonotype has a count of ten or more. V usage is TRBV28 and J usage is TRBJ2-1; D remains ambiguous. Deletions cut 4 bases from V and 6 bases from J, with 7 bases between. The CDR3 is 12 residues long. The V gene's germline CDR1 is MDHEN and CDR2 SYDVKM. The CDR3: CASSWLPNEQFF. The CDR3 nucleotides are TGTGCCAGCAGTTGGCTCCCCAATGAGCAGTTCTTC.

This clonotype has at least ten counts. J is TRBJ1-2 and V is TRBV12-5, with D hard to call. The CDR3 runs to 13 residues. Germline V gene sequence: CDR1 LGHNT, CDR2 FRNRAP. V was trimmed by 3 bases and J by 6 bases, leaving 11 bases between them. The CDR3 is CASGFAGVDGYTF. CDR3 DNA: TGTGCTAGTGGTTTTGCTGGGGTAGATGGCTACACCTTC.

This clonotype came up a few times. V usage is TRBV27 and J usage is TRBJ2-1, with D uncertain. The V gene's germline CDR1 is MNHEY and CDR2 SMNVEV (reference sequence). The CDR3 contains 15 residues. V lost 6 bases, J lost 0 bases, and 12 bases lay in between. CDR3 in amino acids: CASRMAASSYNEQFF. The CDR3 bases are TGTGCCAGCAGAATGGCGGCTAGCTCCTACAATGAGCAGTTCTTC.

This clonotype was recorded many times. This chain links TRBV24-1 with TRBJ1-2; D unclear. Trimming took off 4 bases at V and 4 bases at J, with 15 bases between the two ends. In germline, CDR1 is KGHDR, CDR2 SFDVKD. The CDR3 totals 15 residues. The CDR3, as DNA: TGTGCCACCAGTGACGCGGTCACTTCAGGCTATGGCTACACCTTC. The encoded protein is CATSDAVTSGYGYTF.

J is TRBJ2-7 and V is TRBV3-1; TRBD1 agrees at 9 bases. CDR3 length equals 14 residues. Trimming took 4 bases from V and 6 from J; bases not matched to a gene: 7. Germline CDR1 reads LGHDT; CDR2 reads YNNKEL (reference sequence). CDR3 amino acids: CASSLWDRVSEQYF. The CDR3 region has the DNA TGTGCCAGCAGCCTTTGGGACAGGGTTTCCGAGCAGTACTTC.

This clonotype was detected ten times or more. The gene calls are TRBV3-1 and TRBJ2-1; 11 bases match TRBD2. Looked up from germline, CDR1 is LGHDT and CDR2 is YNNKEL (reference sequence). The CDR3 totals 17 residues. The V and J ends lost 4 bases and 7 bases, in that order; junction bases with no gene match: 12. For the CDR3, the DNA is TGTGCCAGCAGCCTATTGTTGGGGACTAGCGGTATGAATGAGCAGTTCTTC. Translating it yields CASSLLLGTSGMNEQFF.

Many counts were recorded for this clonotype. CDR3 protein: CASSFFAGTSGSINTGELFF. As DNA, the CDR3 is TGTGCCAGCAGTTTTTTCGCCGGGACTAGCGGGAGTATTAACACCGGGGAGCTGTTTTTT. This chain links TRBV27 with TRBJ2-2; the match to TRBD2 covers 14 bases. V shed 3 bases and J 2 bases; nucleotides not matched to a gene: 11. Germline values: CDR1 MNHEY, CDR2 SMNVEV (reference sequence). The CDR3 has 20 residues.

At least ten counts were recorded for this clonotype. The chain employs TRBV28 and TRBJ1-1, with TRBD1 identical over 7 bases. This CDR3 is 14 amino acids long. Trimming took 4 bases from V and 1 from J; bases not matched to a gene: 3. Germline CDR1 MDHEN, CDR2 SYDVKM. The CDR3 DNA follows: TGTGCCAGCAGTTCCCCAGGGGGGAACACTGAAGCTTTCTTT. Translation gives CASSSPGGNTEAFF.

This chain links TRBV5-1 with TRBJ2-2, with D perhaps being TRBD1 or TRBD2 (5 bases each). The length of the CDR3 is 17 residues. Per germline, CDR1 SGHRS and CDR2 YFSETQ. With 3 bases removed from V and 2 bases from J, the gap between germline ends came to 17 bases. This chain's CDR3 is CASSSRIGTANTGELFF. As DNA, the CDR3 is TGCGCCAGCAGCTCAAGGATCGGGACGGCTAACACCGGGGAGCTGTTTTTT.

The CDR3 DNA reads as TGCAGTGCTAGACCCCCCCCGGTTAGCACAGATACGCAGTATTTT. Encoded protein: CSARPPPVSTDTQYF. V gene TRBV20-1 combines with J gene TRBJ2-3; D is uncertain. This CDR3 has 15 amino acids. V was clipped by 2 bases and J by 0 bases, with 12 bases between them. Germline V gene data show CDR1 as DFQATT and CDR2 as SNEGSKA (reference sequence).

Concerning this clonotype: This may be a read error, as it is one base from a much larger clone. This chain uses TRBV11-1 with TRBJ2-7; 7 nucleotides align to TRBD1. Germline V lookup: CDR1 SGHAT, CDR2 FQDESV (reference sequence). This CDR3 has 15 amino acids. The CDR3 coding sequence is TGTGCCAGCAGCTCCGGGACAGATGGCTCCTACGATCAGTACTTC. This codes for CASSSGTDGSYDQYF. The full variable domain, rest sourced from reference TRBV11-1 and TRBJ2-7, is EAEVAQSPRYKITEKSQAVAFWCDPISGHATLYWYRQILGQGPELLVQFQDESVVDDSQLPKDRFSAERLKGVDSTLKIQPAELGDSAMYLCASSSGTDGSYDQYFGPGTRLTVT.

The gene calls are TRBV19 and TRBJ2-2; TRBD2 matches at 12 bases. Germline V gene sequence: CDR1 LNHDA, CDR2 SQIVND (reference sequence). The CDR3 extends over 16 amino acids. V was clipped by 5 bases and J by 6 bases; unmatched bases: 7. CDR3: CASSLRLAGDPGELFF. CDR3 DNA: TGTGCCAGTAGTCTGCGACTAGCGGGAGATCCCGGGGAGCTGTTTTTT. Together with reference TRBV19 and TRBJ2-2, the CDR3 gives the full variable domain: DGGITQSPKYLFRKEGQNVTLSCEQNLNHDAMYWYRQDPGQGLRLIYYSQIVNDFQKGDIAEGYSVSREKKESFPLTVTSAQKNPTAFYLCASSLRLAGDPGELFFGEGSRLTVL.

In its sample, this clonotype was seen many times. The chain has TRBV11-1 and TRBJ2-3; possibly TRBD2 for D (6 bases). V was shortened by 4 bases and J by 2 bases, with 16 bases between the two germline ends. The CDR3 has 16 residues. Germline CDR1 and CDR2: SGHAT and FQDESV (reference sequence). The CDR3: CASSSLRGRITDTQYF. The CDR3 DNA follows: TGTGCCAGCAGCTCTTTACGGGGGAGGATCACAGATACGCAGTATTTT.

This clonotype occurred many times. This chain links TRBV20-1 with TRBJ2-3; D remains unclear. Germline CDR1 and CDR2: DFQATT and SNEGSKA (reference sequence). CDR3 length equals 16 residues. Trimming took 3 bases from V and 0 from J, leaving 16 bases between them. The DNA of the CDR3 is TGCAGTGCTAGCGCCCACTCGTTATCTAGCACAGATACGCAGTATTTT. The encoded protein is CSASAHSLSSTDTQYF.

V is TRBV5-1 and J is TRBJ1-1; no reliable D call. Per the germline V gene, CDR1 is SGHRS and CDR2 is YFSETQ. With 5 bases removed from V and 5 bases from J, the gap between germline ends came to 19 bases. The CDR3 totals 15 residues. CDR3 in amino acids: CASSDPYGRMTEAFF. In DNA form, the CDR3 reads TGCGCCAGCAGTGACCCTTACGGGCGGATGACTGAAGCTTTCTTT.

This clonotype was detected ten times or more. The chain couples TRBV7-2 to TRBJ2-7; tentatively, D is TRBD1 (5 bases). The CDR3 length is 16 residues. The V gene's germline CDR1 is SGHTA and CDR2 FQGNSA. V was trimmed by 1 base and J by 5 bases, leaving 18 bases between them. The CDR3 nucleotides are TGTGCCAGCAGCTTAGAGCCAGGGCAGATCCCTGACGAGCAGTACTTC. Protein: CASSLEPGQIPDEQYF. The variable domain in full, completed from reference TRBV7-2 and TRBJ2-7, reads GAGVSQSPSNKVTEKGKDVELRCDPISGHTALYWYRQSLGQGLEFLIYFQGNSAPDKSGLPSDRFSAERTGGSVSTLTIQRTQQEDSAVYLCASSLEPGQIPDEQYFGPGTRLTVT.